Below are 26 T cell receptor beta chains sequenced from a single sample in a study of blood T cell repertoires in COVID-19 (dated by TCRdb to 2018 to 2021). Preparation of the library involved the immunoSEQ multiplex PCR assay. TCRdb provides this immuneACCESS table in a form limited to in-frame rearrangements. Some clones are lacking; in checked studies, under half of them reflect an unresolved V gene, and why the rest are absent is not known. The sample includes about 50,000 clones, with 70% to 80% observed a single time. The leading ten clones occupy more than 20% of the sample. Sample: peripheral blood. These TCRs come from a man between 45 and 60 years old with active or convalescent COVID-19.

This clone has just a few counts. The V call is TRBV19, the J call TRBJ2-4; tentative D call: TRBD2 (6 bases). Germline V gene data show CDR1 as LNHDA and CDR2 as SQIVND (reference sequence). The CDR3 is made up of 15 amino acids. V was pared by 4 bases and J by 1 base, with 11 bases between. The CDR3 DNA sequence: TGTGCCAGTAGTAGGAGGGAGAACGCCAAAAACATTCAGTACTTC. Protein: CASSRRENAKNIQYF.

The chain uses TRBV20-1 and TRBJ1-2; D call uncertain. The germline CDR1 and CDR2 sequences are DFQATT and SNEGSKA (reference sequence). V gave up 6 bases and J gave up 4 bases, with 9 bases separating them. There are 11 residues in the CDR3. The CDR3 nucleotides read TGCAGTGCGGGCAGCAGCTATGGCTACACCTTC. Its translation: CSAGSSYGYTF.

The CDR3 protein is CASSVGGSISILDTQYF. The CDR3 coding sequence is TGTGCCAGTTCGGTAGGGGGCAGCATTAGTATTCTGGATACGCAGTATTTT. The chain recombines TRBV19 with TRBJ2-3; 7 bases agree with TRBD1. Per the germline V gene, CDR1 is LNHDA and CDR2 is SQIVND (reference sequence). The CDR3 is 17 amino acids. V lost 8 bases, J lost 6 bases, and 20 bases stayed unmatched.

The rearrangement uses TRBV7-3 and TRBJ1-2, with D hard to call. Germline CDR1 reads SGHTA; CDR2 reads FQGTGA. This CDR3 is built from 15 residues. V lost 2 bases and J 2 bases, leaving 12 bases between the germline ends. As DNA, the CDR3 is TGTGCCAGCAGCTTAGGGCCCCCACCCAACTATGGCTACACCTTC. Translated: CASSLGPPPNYGYTF.

The chain couples TRBV3-1 (or the pseudogene TRBV3-2) to TRBJ2-5; 10 bases line up with TRBD2. The CDR3 contains 16 residues. The J segment lost 2 bases and the V segment lost 3 bases, leaving 6 bases of the junction unmatched. Looked up from germline, CDR1 is LGHDT and CDR2 is YNNKEL (reference sequence). CDR3 sequence: CASSQGLALSQETQYF. The CDR3 region has the DNA TGTGCCAGCAGCCAGGGACTAGCGCTAAGTCAAGAGACCCAGTACTTC.

The chain carries TRBV10-3 and TRBJ1-2, with D perhaps TRBD1 (5 bases). This CDR3 contains 13 residues. V lost 7 bases to trimming and J lost 8 bases, with 17 bases between them. Germline V lookup: CDR1 ENHRY, CDR2 SYGVKD. The DNA for the CDR3 is TGTGCCATCACCAGGGAGGTGGAAGTAGGCTACACCTTC. Translating it yields CAITREVEVGYTF.

V usage is TRBV7-9 and J usage is TRBJ2-3; D may be TRBD2 (6 bases). This CDR3 is built from 14 residues. V was shortened by 10 bases and J by 0 bases, with 14 bases between the two germline ends. Germline V gives CDR1 SEHNR, CDR2 FQNEAQ (reference sequence). The CDR3 DNA reads TGTGCCATTGAACCGGGAGTAAGCACAGATACGCAGTATTTT. This gives the protein CAIEPGVSTDTQYF.

V usage is TRBV7-9 and J usage is TRBJ1-1; 10 nucleotides line up with TRBD1. This CDR3 is 18 amino acids long. The junction had 12 bases not matched to a gene; V was cut back by 1 base and J by 4 bases. Per germline, CDR1 SEHNR and CDR2 FQNEAQ (reference sequence). The DNA for the CDR3 is TGTGCCAGCAGCTTAGAACGGTTCCATGGGACAGGGGCCACTGAAGCTTTCTTT. It specifies CASSLERFHGTGATEAFF.

The chain uses TRBV5-1 and TRBJ2-5; D is ambiguous. V dropped 0 bases and J dropped 5 bases, with 2 bases sitting between them. The V gene's germline CDR1 is SGHRS and CDR2 YFSETQ. The CDR3 totals 11 residues. CDR3 in DNA: TGCGCCAGCAGCTTGGCGGAGACCCAGTACTTC. Translating gives CASSLAETQYF.

The chain is built from TRBV10-2 and TRBJ1-1; TRBD1 matches at 9 bases. V trimming: 4 bases; J trimming: 4 bases; junction bases outside the gene matches: 13. CDR1 and CDR2 (germline): WSHSY, SAAADI. The CDR3 contains 17 residues. CDR3 amino acids: CASSALEPTGGSTEAFF. The CDR3 bases are TGCGCCAGCAGTGCGCTAGAGCCGACAGGGGGAAGCACTGAAGCTTTCTTT.

This rearrangement joins TRBV18 to TRBJ1-6; D unclear. Germline V gives CDR1 KGHSH, CDR2 LQKENI. Between the trimmed V and J ends, which lost 6 bases and 7 bases, there was a span of 16 bases. There are 15 residues in the CDR3. This CDR3 is CASSPGLSGNSPLHF. As DNA, the CDR3 is TGTGCCAGCTCCCCTGGACTTAGCGGGAATTCACCCCTCCACTTT.

This clone appeared a single time. The genes are TRBV7-3 and TRBJ2-3, with D hard to call. This CDR3 is 13 amino acids long. The ends were cut back, 4 bases at V and 4 bases at J, with 9 bases in the middle. Germline CDR1 and CDR2: SGHTA and FQGTGA. CDR3 protein: CASSSPPSDTQYF. The CDR3 DNA is TGTGCCAGCAGCTCTCCCCCCTCAGATACGCAGTATTTT.

This chain links TRBV30 with TRBJ1-1; 9 bases align to TRBD1. This CDR3 has 15 residues. The germline V gene has CDR1 GTSNPN and CDR2 SVGIG (reference sequence). Trimming took 5 bases from V and 6 from J; bases not matched to a gene: 13. CDR3 protein: CAWRVTGGDIAEAFF. DNA of the CDR3: TGTGCCTGGCGCGTGACAGGGGGGGACATCGCTGAAGCTTTCTTT.

This chain connects TRBV6-5 to TRBJ1-1; maybe TRBD1 (5 bases). Germline CDR1 is MNHEY and CDR2 is SVGAGI. CDR3 size: 12 residues. The V end was cut by 5 bases, the J end by 7 bases, with 11 bases between. DNA for the CDR3: TGTGCCAGCAGTCCTAGACAGAATGAAGCTTTCTTT. This codes for CASSPRQNEAFF.

This chain uses TRBV10-3 with TRBJ1-2, with TRBD1 matching over 10 bases. The V and J ends lost 10 bases and 4 bases, in that order; junction bases with no gene match: 12. Germline CDR1 ENHRY, CDR2 SYGVKD. The CDR3 extends over 15 amino acids. The CDR3, as DNA: TGTGCCACCCGGGACAGGGGAGGCGTGGGCTATGGCTACACCTTC. Residues: CATRDRGGVGYGYTF.

The chain has TRBV7-9 and TRBJ1-6; 7 bases fit TRBD1. V lost 4 bases to trimming and J lost 9 bases; unmatched junction nucleotides: 15. The CDR3 contains 17 residues. CDR1 and CDR2 (germline): SEHNR, FQNEAQ (reference sequence). The CDR3 nucleotides read TGTGCCAGCAGCTCCGAGGCCGACAGGGCGTGGGGTTCACCCCTCCACTTT. It yields the protein CASSSEADRAWGSPLHF. The whole variable domain, filled in from reference TRBV7-9 and TRBJ1-6, reads DTGVSQNPRHKITKRGQNVTFRCDPISEHNRLYWYRQTLGQGPEFLTYFQNEAQLEKSRLLSDRFSAERPKGSFSTLEIQRTEQGDSAMYLCASSSEADRAWGSPLHFGNGTRLTVT.

This chain joins TRBV5-1 and TRBJ2-7; 9 nucleotides match TRBD1. The V segment lost 0 bases and the J segment 4 bases; nucleotides outside the gene matches: 5. This CDR3 comprises 15 residues. The germline gives CDR1 SGHRS, CDR2 YFSETQ. Here the CDR3 DNA reads TGCGCCAGCAGCTTGGAGACAGGGGGAAATTACGAGCAGTACTTC. Translated, it gives CASSLETGGNYEQYF.

The V and J genes are TRBV6-5 and TRBJ1-2; 7 bases match TRBD1. The CDR3 is 14 residues long. The V gene's germline CDR1 is MNHEY and CDR2 SVGAGI. Losses at the gene ends were 6 bases for V and 2 bases for J; bases not matched to a gene: 6. CDR3 region: CASRKTGPNYGYTF. The CDR3 bases are TGTGCCAGCAGAAAGACAGGGCCAAACTATGGCTACACCTTC.

This clone turned up a few times. The V gene is TRBV27, the J gene TRBJ1-5, with 9 bases fitting TRBD1. Unmatched junction bases numbered 0, after V lost 4 bases and J lost 2 bases. Germline V CDR1 and CDR2: MNHEY, SMNVEV (reference sequence). The CDR3 is 14 amino acids. This CDR3 is CASSWTGGNQPQHF. CDR3 coding DNA: TGTGCCAGCAGTTGGACAGGGGGCAATCAGCCCCAGCATTTT.

The chain links TRBV5-5 to TRBJ2-7, with 9 bases lining up with TRBD2. V lost 3 bases, J lost 2 bases, and 6 bases stayed unmatched. The germline V gene encodes CDR1 SGHKS and CDR2 YYEKEE (reference sequence). This CDR3 has 15 amino acids. The CDR3 protein is CASSSSGGFTYEQYF. CDR3 sequence (DNA): TGTGCCAGCAGCTCAAGCGGGGGGTTTACCTACGAGCAGTACTTC. Filled out from reference TRBV5-5 and TRBJ2-7, the complete variable domain reads DAGVTQSPTHLIKTRGQQVTLRCSPISGHKSVSWYQQVLGQGPQFIFQYYEKEERGRGNFPDRFSARQFPNYSSELNVNALLLGDSALYLCASSSSGGFTYEQYFGPGTRLTVT.

V and J are TRBV3-1 (or the pseudogene TRBV3-2) and TRBJ2-7; 10 positions match TRBD2. V lost 1 base and J lost 7; bases outside the gene matches: 4. Germline V gene sequence: CDR1 LGHDT, CDR2 YNNKEL (reference sequence). The CDR3 spans 14 residues. This CDR3 is CASSQVVSGGEQYF. CDR3 DNA sequence: TGTGCCAGCAGCCAAGTTGTTAGCGGGGGGGAGCAGTACTTC.

This clone was counted only a few times. This chain joins TRBV7-2 and TRBJ1-2; D remains unclear. This CDR3 contains 13 residues. The germline V and J ends were trimmed by 2 bases and 8 bases, with 12 bases remaining between them. Germline values: CDR1 SGHTA, CDR2 FQGNSA. CDR3 region: CASSLSSTGGYTF. The CDR3 bases are TGTGCCAGCAGCTTATCCTCGACGGGGGGCTACACCTTC.

This clone was counted many times. The chain recombines TRBV14 with TRBJ2-5; a possible D gene is TRBD2 (5 bases). Looked up from germline, CDR1 is SGHDN and CDR2 is FVKESK. The CDR3 contains 15 residues. With 1 base removed from V and 4 bases from J, the gap between germline ends came to 13 bases. The CDR3 DNA is TGTGCCAGCAGCCAAGGGGCTAGGAGGACAGAGACCCAGTACTTC. Its translation: CASSQGARRTETQYF.

This chain links TRBV6-4 with TRBJ1-1; D not certain. This CDR3 has 13 residues. CDR1 is MRHNA, CDR2 SNTAGT, per germline. V was pared by 6 bases and J by 4 bases, with 12 bases between. The CDR3 DNA follows: TGTGCCAGCAGCCAAAAGGAGGGCACTGAAGCTTTCTTT. It translates to CASSQKEGTEAFF.

The chain recombines TRBV19 with TRBJ1-2; the D is unclear. Between the trimmed V and J ends, which lost 5 bases and 2 bases, there was a span of 9 bases. The CDR3 is made up of 13 amino acids. In germline, CDR1 is LNHDA, CDR2 SQIVND (reference sequence). The CDR3 loop reads CASSVGVNYGYTF. The CDR3 DNA is TGTGCCAGTAGTGTCGGGGTGAACTATGGCTACACCTTC.

The chain couples TRBV30 to TRBJ1-2, with D possibly TRBD1 on 6 matching bases. Germline V gives CDR1 GTSNPN, CDR2 SVGIG (reference sequence). The CDR3 spans 14 residues. Trimming shortened V by 4 bases and J by 1 base, and 13 bases separated the two germline ends. In DNA form, the CDR3 reads TGTGCCTGGACCCCCGGGACACTTAACTATGGCTACACCTTC. Its translation: CAWTPGTLNYGYTF.